This T cell receptor (beta chain) is from a study of CD8 T cells in ankylosing spondylitis. CDR3 length: 16 amino acids. Germline V gene lookup returns CDR1 GTSNPN and CDR2 SVGIG (reference sequence). Trimming pared 0 bases from V and 7 bases from J, leaving 21 bases between. This clonotype was found a few times. TCRdb re-derived calls from the 5' RACE reads in MiXCR, one entry per CDR3 protein. The sample carries 380,000 or so distinct CDR3 sequences, 20% to 25% recorded once. The sequencing sample was made of blood, either unsorted or a sorted T cell fraction (not recorded which). The TCR sequence derives from a male donor with ankylosing spondylitis or in good health (not recorded which). The chain combines TRBV30 with TRBJ2-5, with D possibly being TRBD2 (6 bases). The CDR3 protein is CAWSVPRTTPARTQYF. CDR3 coding DNA: TGTGCCTGGAGTGTGCCAAGGACTACCCCCGCGCGGACCCAGTACTTC.